The 5 T cell receptor beta chains below all came from one sample that was sequenced in a study of blood T cell repertoires in COVID-19. The method was immunoSEQ multiplex PCR; TCRdb's version includes in-frame clones alone and lacks a portion of them. The table records over 40,000 clones, around 83% of them present only once. The sequencing input was peripheral blood. The receptors shown here come from a woman in her fifties or sixties with acute or convalescent COVID-19.

J is TRBJ1-3 and V is TRBV18; perhaps TRBD1 as D (5 bases). The CDR3 runs 16 residues. The V gene's germline CDR1 is KGHSH and CDR2 LQKENI. Trimming removed 5 bases at V and 3 bases at J, with 17 bases between. The CDR3 DNA reads as TGTGCCAGCTCAGGTACAGGCACAAATGATGGAAACACCATATATTTT. This codes for CASSGTGTNDGNTIYF.

A few counts support this clone. This sequence joins TRBV6-1 and TRBJ1-6; 10 bases fit TRBD1. The CDR3 is made up of 17 amino acids. The germline gives CDR1 MNHNS, CDR2 SASEGT. The ends lost 3 bases at V and 0 bases at J; junction bases unmatched: 2. CDR3 region: CASSEGQGRSYNSPLHF. CDR3 DNA sequence: TGTGCCAGCAGTGAGGGACAGGGGCGCTCCTATAATTCACCCCTCCACTTT.

The rearrangement uses TRBV5-4 and TRBJ2-2; a weak D match, TRBD1 (6 bases). The CDR3 covers 17 residues. V shed 0 bases and J shed 7 bases, with 19 bases lying between them. CDR1 and CDR2 (germline): SGHNT, YYREEE (reference sequence). The CDR3 coding sequence is TGTGCCAGCAGCTTGGCAGTTGGGGGCCGCGGCGGCGGGGAGCTGTTTTTT. Translated: CASSLAVGGRGGGELFF.

This clone was recorded once. The rearrangement joins TRBV30 to TRBJ2-5; TRBD2 matches at 11 bases. CDR1 and CDR2 (germline): GTSNPN, SVGIG (reference sequence). Trimming cost V 8 bases and J 4 bases; bases outside gene matches: 12. The CDR3 spans 15 residues. CDR3 region: CALRLAGFSLETQYF. The CDR3 DNA follows: TGTGCCCTGCGACTAGCGGGGTTTAGTCTAGAGACCCAGTACTTC.

This sequence joins TRBV28 and TRBJ1-6; weak D call: TRBD1 (6 bases). The CDR3 contains 13 residues. The germline V gene encodes CDR1 MDHEN and CDR2 SYDVKM. Trimming removed 7 bases at V and 5 bases at J, with 9 bases between. The chain's CDR3 is CASKGGNNSPLHF. As DNA, the CDR3 is TGTGCCAGCAAGGGGGGGAATAATTCACCCCTCCACTTT.